The present TCR beta chain was sequenced within a study of identical twins. From germline, CDR1 is DFQATT and CDR2 SNEGSKA (reference sequence). V shed 3 bases and J shed 2 bases, with 11 bases lying between them. The CDR3 is made up of 13 amino acids. TCRdb reprocessed the 5' RACE reads with MiXCR, giving one entry per CDR3 protein. The sample carries hundreds of thousands of distinct CDR3 sequences, 18% recorded once. The same sample was also studied in work on T cells expressing NK-cell markers.

What was sequenced was PBMCs. This clonotype was sampled from a young woman in good health. The chain has TRBV20-1 and TRBJ2-7; the D is unclear. CDR3 region: CSASGPRTYEQYF. CDR3 DNA sequence: TGCAGTGCTAGTGGTCCGCGCACCTACGAGCAGTACTTC.